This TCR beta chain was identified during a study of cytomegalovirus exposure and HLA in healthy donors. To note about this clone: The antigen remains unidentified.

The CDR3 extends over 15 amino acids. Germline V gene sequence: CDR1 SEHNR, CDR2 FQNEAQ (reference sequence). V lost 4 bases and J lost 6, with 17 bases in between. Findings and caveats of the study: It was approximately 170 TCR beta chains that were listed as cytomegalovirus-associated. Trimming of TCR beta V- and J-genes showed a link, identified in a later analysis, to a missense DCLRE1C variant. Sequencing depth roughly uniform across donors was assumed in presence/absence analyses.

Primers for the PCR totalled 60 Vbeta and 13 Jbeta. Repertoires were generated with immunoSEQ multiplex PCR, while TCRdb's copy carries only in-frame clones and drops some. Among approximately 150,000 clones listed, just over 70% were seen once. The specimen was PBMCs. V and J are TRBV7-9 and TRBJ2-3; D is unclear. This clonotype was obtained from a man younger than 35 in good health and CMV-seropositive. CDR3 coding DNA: TGTGCCAGCAGCTCCGACGCGGAGCTGGCGGATACGCAGTATTTT. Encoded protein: CASSSDAELADTQYF. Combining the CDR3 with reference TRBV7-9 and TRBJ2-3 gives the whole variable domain DTGVSQNPRHKITKRGQNVTFRCDPISEHNRLYWYRQTLGQGPEFLTYFQNEAQLEKSRLLSDRFSAERPKGSFSTLEIQRTEQGDSAMYLCASSSDAELADTQYFGPGTRLTVL.